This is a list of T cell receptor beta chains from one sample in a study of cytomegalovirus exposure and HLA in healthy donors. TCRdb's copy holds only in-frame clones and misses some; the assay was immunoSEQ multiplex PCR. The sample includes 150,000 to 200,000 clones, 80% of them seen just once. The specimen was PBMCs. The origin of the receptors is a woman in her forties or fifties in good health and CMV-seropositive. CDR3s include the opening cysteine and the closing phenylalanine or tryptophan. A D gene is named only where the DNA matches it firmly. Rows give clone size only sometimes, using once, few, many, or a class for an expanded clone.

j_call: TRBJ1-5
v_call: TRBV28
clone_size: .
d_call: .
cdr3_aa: CASSSPYQPQHF
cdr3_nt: TGTGCCAGCAGTTCCCCCTATCAGCCCCAGCATTTT

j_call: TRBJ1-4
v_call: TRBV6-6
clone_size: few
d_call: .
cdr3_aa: CASRRENTNEKLFF
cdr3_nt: TGTGCCAGCAGGAGGGAGAATACTAATGAAAAACTGTTTTTT

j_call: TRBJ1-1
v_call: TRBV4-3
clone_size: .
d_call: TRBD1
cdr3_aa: CASSQPDRGSDEAFF
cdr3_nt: TGCGCCAGCAGCCAACCCGACAGGGGTTCTGATGAAGCTTTCTTT

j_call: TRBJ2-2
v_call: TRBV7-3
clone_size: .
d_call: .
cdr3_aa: CASSLESTGELFF
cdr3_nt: TGTGCCAGCAGCTTAGAGTCCACCGGGGAGCTGTTTTTT

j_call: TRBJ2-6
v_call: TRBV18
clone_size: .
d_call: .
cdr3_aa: CASSPSGVGANVLTF
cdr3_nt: TGTGCCAGCTCACCATCAGGCGTGGGGGCCAACGTCCTGACTTTC

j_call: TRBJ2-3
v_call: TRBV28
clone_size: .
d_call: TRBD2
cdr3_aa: CASPPYRLADDTDTQYF
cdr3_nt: TGTGCCAGCCCCCCCTACCGACTAGCGGATGACACAGATACGCAGTATTTT

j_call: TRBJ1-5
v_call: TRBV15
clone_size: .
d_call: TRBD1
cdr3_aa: CATSGHGTGGGNQPQHF
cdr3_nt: TGTGCCACCAGCGGTCACGGGACAGGGGGCGGCAATCAGCCCCAGCATTTT

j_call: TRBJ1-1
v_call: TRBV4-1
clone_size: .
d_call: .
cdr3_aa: CASTGGNTEAFF
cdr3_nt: TGCGCCAGCACGGGGGGAAACACTGAAGCTTTCTTT

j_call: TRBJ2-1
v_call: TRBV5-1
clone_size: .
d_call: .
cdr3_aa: CASSVLDPLQYNEQFF
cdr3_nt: TGCGCCAGCAGCGTGTTAGACCCCTTACAGTACAATGAGCAGTTCTTC

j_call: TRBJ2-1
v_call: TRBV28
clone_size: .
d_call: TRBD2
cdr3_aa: CASRTLWRDGAVGAGVSYNEQFF
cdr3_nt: TGTGCCAGCAGGACCCTTTGGAGGGACGGGGCCGTCGGGGCGGGAGTCTCCTACAATGAGCAGTTCTTC

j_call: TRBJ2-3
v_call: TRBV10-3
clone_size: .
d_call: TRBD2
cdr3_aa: CAISEAGGADTQYF
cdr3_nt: TGTGCCATCAGTGAAGCGGGGGGCGCAGATACGCAGTATTTT

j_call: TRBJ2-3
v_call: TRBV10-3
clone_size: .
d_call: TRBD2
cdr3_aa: CAITSSGRADTQYF
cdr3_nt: TGTGCCATCACCTCTAGCGGGAGGGCAGATACGCAGTATTTT

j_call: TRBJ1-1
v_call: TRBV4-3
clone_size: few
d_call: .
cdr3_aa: CASSRERGYAFF
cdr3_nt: TGCGCCAGCAGCCGAGAGAGGGGGTATGCTTTCTTT

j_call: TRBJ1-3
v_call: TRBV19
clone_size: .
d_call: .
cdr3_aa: CASSIRGTARDNSGNTIYF
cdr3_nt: TGTGCCAGTAGTATCCGAGGCACCGCGAGAGATAATTCTGGAAACACCATATATTTT

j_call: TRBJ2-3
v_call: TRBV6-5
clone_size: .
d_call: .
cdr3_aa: CASSSRTASTDTQYF
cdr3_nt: TGTGCCAGCAGTTCAAGGACTGCTAGCACAGATACGCAGTATTTT

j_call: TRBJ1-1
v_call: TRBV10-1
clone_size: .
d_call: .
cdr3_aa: CASRAEMNTEAFF
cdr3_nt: TGCGCCAGCAGGGCTGAAATGAACACTGAAGCTTTCTTT

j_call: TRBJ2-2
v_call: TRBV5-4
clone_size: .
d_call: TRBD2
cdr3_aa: CASSLRALAGAGELFF
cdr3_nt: TGTGCCAGCAGCTTGAGGGCCTTAGCGGGAGCTGGGGAGCTGTTTTTT

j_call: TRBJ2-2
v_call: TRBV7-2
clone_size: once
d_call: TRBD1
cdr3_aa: CASSYRTGRTGELFF
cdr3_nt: TGTGCCAGCAGCTATCGGACAGGCAGGACCGGGGAGCTGTTTTTT

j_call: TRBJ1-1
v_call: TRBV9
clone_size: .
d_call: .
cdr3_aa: CASSGRVDGGTEAFF
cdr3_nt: TGTGCCAGCAGCGGTAGGGTGGACGGGGGCACTGAAGCTTTCTTT

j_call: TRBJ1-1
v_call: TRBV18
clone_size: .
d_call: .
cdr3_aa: CASSPLRGLNTEAFF
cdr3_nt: TGTGCCAGCTCACCCCTAAGGGGGTTGAACACTGAAGCTTTCTTT

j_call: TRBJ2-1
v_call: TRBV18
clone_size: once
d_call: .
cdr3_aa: CASSPATRVAHNEQFF
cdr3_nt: TGTGCCAGCTCACCTGCTACGCGGGTGGCACACAATGAGCAGTTCTTC

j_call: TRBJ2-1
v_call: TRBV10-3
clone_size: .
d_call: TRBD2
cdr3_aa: CAISGGGTSGGLGEQFF
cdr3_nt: TGTGCCATCAGTGGAGGTGGAACTAGCGGGGGGTTGGGTGAGCAGTTCTTC

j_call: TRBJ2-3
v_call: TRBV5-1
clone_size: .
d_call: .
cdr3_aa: CASSLASGTDTQYF
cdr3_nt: TGCGCCAGCAGCTTGGCGAGTGGCACAGATACGCAGTATTTT

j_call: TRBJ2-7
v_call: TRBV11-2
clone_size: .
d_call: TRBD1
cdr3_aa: CASSSPTGTYEQYF
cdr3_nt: TGTGCCAGCAGTTCCCCGACAGGGACCTACGAGCAGTACTTC

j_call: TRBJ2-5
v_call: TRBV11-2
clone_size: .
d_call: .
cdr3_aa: CASSLGAGAETQYF
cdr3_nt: TGTGCCAGCAGCTTAGGGGCAGGTGCAGAGACCCAGTACTTC

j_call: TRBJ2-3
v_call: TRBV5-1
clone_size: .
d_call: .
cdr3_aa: CASSLRSGGTDTQYF
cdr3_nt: TGCGCCAGCAGCTTGCGATCGGGAGGCACAGATACGCAGTATTTT

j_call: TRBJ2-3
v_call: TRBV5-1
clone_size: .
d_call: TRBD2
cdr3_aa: CASTLTSGATDTQYF
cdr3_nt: TGCGCCAGCACCCTGACTAGCGGGGCCACAGATACGCAGTATTTT

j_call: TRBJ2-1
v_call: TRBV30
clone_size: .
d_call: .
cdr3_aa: CAWSVLGATEQFF
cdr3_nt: TGTGCCTGGAGTGTACTTGGGGCTACCGAGCAGTTCTTC

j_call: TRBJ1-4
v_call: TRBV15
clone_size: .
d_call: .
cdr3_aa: CATSRQGPTNEKLFF
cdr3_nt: TGTGCCACCAGCAGGCAGGGCCCAACTAATGAAAAACTGTTTTTT

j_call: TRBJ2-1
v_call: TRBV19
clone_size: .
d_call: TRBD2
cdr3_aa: CASSSTSGSYNEQFF
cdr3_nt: TGTGCCAGTAGTAGCACTAGCGGGAGTTACAATGAGCAGTTCTTC

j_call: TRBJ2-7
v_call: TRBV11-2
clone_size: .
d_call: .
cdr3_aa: CASSLERTATYEQYF
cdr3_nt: TGTGCCAGCAGCTTAGAGAGGACAGCGACCTACGAGCAGTACTTC

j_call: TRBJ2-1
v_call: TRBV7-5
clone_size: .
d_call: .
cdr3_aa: CVRSFLAARPPYNEQFF
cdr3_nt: TGTGTCAGAAGCTTTCTAGCGGCCAGACCTCCATACAATGAGCAGTTCTTC

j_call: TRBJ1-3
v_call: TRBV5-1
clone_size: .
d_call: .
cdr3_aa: CASSFSGELSSGNTIYF
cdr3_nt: TGCGCCAGCAGCTTTTCAGGGGAGCTAAGCTCTGGAAACACCATATATTTT

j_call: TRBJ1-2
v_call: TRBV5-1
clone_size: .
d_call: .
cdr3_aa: CASSPGQGRYGYTF
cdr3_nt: TGCGCCAGCAGCCCCGGACAAGGACGGTATGGCTACACCTTC

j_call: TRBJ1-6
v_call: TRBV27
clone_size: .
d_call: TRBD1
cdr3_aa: CASSLYTGASSPLHF
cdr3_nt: TGTGCCAGCAGTTTATATACAGGGGCGAGTTCACCCCTCCACTTT

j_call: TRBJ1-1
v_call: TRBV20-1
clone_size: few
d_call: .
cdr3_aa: CSAQGLAQAFF
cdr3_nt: TGCAGTGCCCAGGGCCTGGCCCAAGCTTTCTTT

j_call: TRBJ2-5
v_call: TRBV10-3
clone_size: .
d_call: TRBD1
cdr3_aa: CAISESQGGQETQYF
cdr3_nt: TGTGCCATCAGTGAGTCACAGGGGGGACAAGAGACCCAGTACTTC

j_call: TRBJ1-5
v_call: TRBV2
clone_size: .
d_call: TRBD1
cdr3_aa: CATGRDRGNQPQHF
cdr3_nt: TGTGCCACCGGCAGGGACAGGGGCAATCAGCCCCAGCATTTT

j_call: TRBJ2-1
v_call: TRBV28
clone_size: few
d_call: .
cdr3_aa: CASSLEYNEQFF
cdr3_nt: TGTGCCAGCAGTTTAGAGTACAATGAGCAGTTCTTC

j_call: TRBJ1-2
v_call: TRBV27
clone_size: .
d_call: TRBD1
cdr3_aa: CASSITGEYGYTF
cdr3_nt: TGTGCCAGCAGCATAACAGGGGAGTATGGCTACACCTTC

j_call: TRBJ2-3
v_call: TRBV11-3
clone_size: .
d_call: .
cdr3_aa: CASSSSGWTDTQYF
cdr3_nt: TGTGCCAGCAGCTCCTCGGGTTGGACAGATACGCAGTATTTT

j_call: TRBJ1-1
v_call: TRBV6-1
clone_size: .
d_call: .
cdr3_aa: CASSDQFRQGNTEAFF
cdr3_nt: TGTGCCAGCAGTGACCAATTTCGGCAGGGGAACACTGAAGCTTTCTTT

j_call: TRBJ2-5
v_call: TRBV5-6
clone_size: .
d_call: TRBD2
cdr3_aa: CASSPRTSGSWETQYF
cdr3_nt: TGTGCCAGCAGCCCCCGGACTAGCGGGAGTTGGGAGACCCAGTACTTC

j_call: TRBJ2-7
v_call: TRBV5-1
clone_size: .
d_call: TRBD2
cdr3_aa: CASSLGNTGGGEQYF
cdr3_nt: TGCGCCAGCAGCTTGGGTAACACGGGAGGAGGCGAGCAGTACTTC

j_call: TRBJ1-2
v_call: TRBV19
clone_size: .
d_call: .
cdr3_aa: CASSKGQPRTSTGYTF
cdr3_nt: TGTGCCAGTAGTAAGGGGCAGCCGAGAACCTCAACAGGCTACACCTTC

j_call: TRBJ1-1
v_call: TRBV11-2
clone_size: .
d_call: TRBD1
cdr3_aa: CASSFRDRARTYTEAFF
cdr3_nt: TGTGCCAGCAGCTTCCGGGACAGGGCGCGTACTTACACTGAAGCTTTCTTT

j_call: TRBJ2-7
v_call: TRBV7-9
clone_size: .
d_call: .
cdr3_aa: CASSLDLYSYEQYF
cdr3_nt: TGTGCCAGCAGCTTAGACCTATACTCCTACGAGCAGTACTTC

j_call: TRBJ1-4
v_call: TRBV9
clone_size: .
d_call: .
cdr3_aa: CASSKGAAATNEKLFF
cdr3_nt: TGTGCCAGCAGCAAAGGGGCCGCCGCAACTAATGAAAAACTGTTTTTT

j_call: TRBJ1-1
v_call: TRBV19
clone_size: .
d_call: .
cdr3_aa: CASSIWGVDTEAFF
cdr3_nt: TGTGCCAGTAGTATATGGGGGGTCGACACTGAAGCTTTCTTT

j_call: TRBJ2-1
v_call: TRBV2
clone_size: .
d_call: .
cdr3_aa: CASSPAGVGEQFF
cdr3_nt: TGTGCCAGCAGTCCTGCCGGGGTGGGGGAGCAGTTCTTC

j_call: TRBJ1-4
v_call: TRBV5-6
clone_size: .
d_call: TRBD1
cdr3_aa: CASSLSNRGLENEKLFF
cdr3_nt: TGTGCCAGCAGCTTGTCCAACAGGGGGCTGGAGAATGAAAAACTGTTTTTT

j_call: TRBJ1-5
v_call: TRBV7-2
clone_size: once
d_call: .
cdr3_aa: CASSPRATRGQPQHF
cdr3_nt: TGTGCCAGCAGCCCCCGGGCCACCCGGGGACAGCCCCAGCATTTT

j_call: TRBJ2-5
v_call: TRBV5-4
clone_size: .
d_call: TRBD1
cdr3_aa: CASSSPGQGPETQYF
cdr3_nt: TGTGCCAGCAGCTCCCCGGGACAGGGCCCGGAGACCCAGTACTTC

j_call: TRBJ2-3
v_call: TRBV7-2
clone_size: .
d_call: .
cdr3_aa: CASSRDRYTDTQYF
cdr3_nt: TGTGCCAGCAGCCGAGACAGGTACACAGATACGCAGTATTTT